This entry lists 15 T cell receptor beta chains sequenced from one sample in a study of cytomegalovirus exposure and HLA in healthy donors. The PCR had 60 Vbeta and 13 Jbeta primers. TCRdb's table, derived via immunoSEQ multiplex PCR, lists solely in-frame clones and lacks some. The sample holds some 130,000 clones, approximately 61% seen once. Source material: PBMCs. The receptors here all came from a human donor in good health.

V and J are TRBV5-1 and TRBJ2-1; tentatively, D is TRBD2 (5 bases). V lost 4 bases, J lost 8 bases, and 25 bases lay in between. CDR3 length: 17 amino acids. From germline, CDR1 is SGHRS and CDR2 YFSETQ. CDR3 sequence (DNA): TGCGCCAGCAGCCTAATGGCGGCCCCCACCGGGATGGATGAGCAGTTCTTC. Encoded protein: CASSLMAAPTGMDEQFF.

The V and J genes are TRBV14 and TRBJ2-1, with a possible D match to TRBD2 (7 bases). The CDR3 is 17 amino acids. V lost 1 base, J lost 4 bases, and 17 bases lay in between. Per the germline V gene, CDR1 is SGHDN and CDR2 is FVKESK. The DNA for the CDR3 is TGTGCCAGCAGCCAAGCGGGGGCGGGAGTGGGGTACAATGAGCAGTTCTTC. This gives the protein CASSQAGAGVGYNEQFF.

The CDR3 loop reads CASSQGVRGSEGEQFF. CDR3 coding DNA: TGTGCCAGCAGCCAAGGGGTCAGAGGGTCGGAGGGCGAGCAGTTCTTC. The V gene is TRBV4-2, the J gene TRBJ2-1, with a possible D match to TRBD2 (6 bases). The V and J ends lost 1 base and 10 bases respectively, with 20 bases between them. The CDR3 spans 16 residues. CDR1 and CDR2 (germline): LGHNA, YNFKEQ.

The table lists this clone with a few counts. The chain is built from TRBV6-1 and TRBJ2-7; 7 bases align to TRBD1. The CDR3 extends over 14 amino acids. The germline CDR1 and CDR2 sequences are MNHNS and SASEGT. The V gene end was trimmed by 7 bases and the J gene end by 4 bases; junction bases not matched to a gene: 10. CDR3 amino acids: CASTRDSPGYEQYF. The DNA of the CDR3 is TGTGCCAGCACCCGGGACAGTCCGGGGTACGAGCAGTACTTC.

This clone came up once. The rearrangement links TRBV7-9 to TRBJ2-1; 14 bases are shared with TRBD2. Germline CDR1 SEHNR, CDR2 FQNEAQ (reference sequence). The CDR3 has 16 residues. V lost 5 bases and J lost 8; bases outside the gene matches: 8. CDR3 nucleotide sequence: TGTGCCAGCAGCCCTCCGGGACTAGCGGGAGTCTATGAGCAGTTCTTC. Translation gives CASSPPGLAGVYEQFF.

The chain is built from TRBV27 and TRBJ2-3; D possibly corresponds to TRBD2 (5 bases). The length of the CDR3 is 13 residues. Trimming took 5 bases from V and 4 from J, leaving 10 bases between them. Germline assignment: CDR1 MNHEY and CDR2 SMNVEV (reference sequence). The CDR3 sequence is CASSLRGSDTQYF. The DNA of the CDR3 is TGTGCCAGCAGTCTCCGAGGGTCAGATACGCAGTATTTT.

The chain has TRBV7-9 and TRBJ1-3; D is perhaps TRBD1 (6 bases). The V gene's germline CDR1 is SEHNR and CDR2 FQNEAQ (reference sequence). The CDR3 is made up of 17 amino acids. The V and J ends lost 3 bases and 0 bases respectively, with 15 bases between them. As DNA, the CDR3 is TGTGCCAGCAGCTTCACAAGACAGGTCCTCTCTGGAAACACCATATATTTT. The encoded protein is CASSFTRQVLSGNTIYF. Full variable domain (outside the CDR3, taken from reference TRBV7-9 and TRBJ1-3): DTGVSQNPRHKITKRGQNVTFRCDPISEHNRLYWYRQTLGQGPEFLTYFQNEAQLEKSRLLSDRFSAERPKGSFSTLEIQRTEQGDSAMYLCASSFTRQVLSGNTIYFGEGSWLTVV.

The rearrangement links TRBV18 to TRBJ2-7, with TRBD1 matching over 10 bases. Per the germline V gene, CDR1 is KGHSH and CDR2 is LQKENI. This CDR3 contains 15 residues. After removal of 1 base from V and 6 bases from J, the junction contained 6 bases not matched to a gene. The CDR3 reads CASSPRQGAPGEQYF. CDR3 nucleotide sequence: TGTGCCAGCTCACCACGACAGGGGGCGCCAGGCGAGCAGTACTTC. Supplemented by reference TRBV18 and TRBJ2-7, the full variable domain reads NAGVMQNPRHLVRRRGQEARLRCSPMKGHSHVYWYRQLPEEGLKFMVYLQKENIIDESGMPKERFSAEFPKEGPSILRIQQVVRGDSAAYFCASSPRQGAPGEQYFGPGTRLTVT.

The CDR3 region is CASSSPLRGQTDTQYF. For the CDR3, the DNA is TGTGCCAGCAGTTCCCCCCTCAGGGGGCAAACAGATACGCAGTATTTT. V gene TRBV27 combines with J gene TRBJ2-3, with 8 positions matching TRBD1. Per the germline V gene, CDR1 is MNHEY and CDR2 is SMNVEV (reference sequence). The CDR3 is made up of 16 amino acids. After removal of 4 bases from V and 3 bases from J, the junction contained 9 bases not matched to a gene.

The CDR3 is CASSLDSGFNGEQYF. In DNA, the CDR3 is TGTGCCAGCAGCTTAGATTCCGGCTTTAACGGGGAGCAGTACTTC. The chain couples TRBV11-3 to TRBJ2-7, with unresolved D. The germline CDR1 and CDR2 sequences are SGHNT and YENEEA. The CDR3 is 15 residues long. The germline V and J ends were trimmed by 0 bases and 7 bases, with 16 bases remaining between them.

This clone was observed a few times. This chain links TRBV10-3 with TRBJ2-6, with 8 positions matching TRBD1. The CDR3 contains 16 residues. V lost 2 bases and J lost 3; bases outside the gene matches: 3. CDR1 ENHRY and CDR2 SYGVKD come from the germline V gene. The CDR3 nucleotides read TGTGCCATCAGTGAGCAGGGGGCCGGTGGGGCCAACGTCCTGACTTTC. Encoded protein: CAISEQGAGGANVLTF.

V and J are TRBV7-3 and TRBJ2-7, with 7 nucleotides matching TRBD2. Germline assignment: CDR1 SGHTA and CDR2 FQGTGA. V lost 2 bases and J lost 3; bases outside the gene matches: 7. This CDR3 has 15 residues. The DNA of the CDR3 is TGTGCCAGCAGCTTAGACAGCGGGATGGGCTACGAGCAGTACTTC. Translating gives CASSLDSGMGYEQYF.

The V call is TRBV6-6, the J call TRBJ1-1, with D possibly TRBD1 on 5 matching bases. This CDR3 spans 15 amino acids. Looked up from germline, CDR1 is MNHNY and CDR2 is SVGAGI (reference sequence). Trimming left V 2 bases short and J 0 bases short, with 10 bases between. The chain's CDR3 is CASSYNTGMNTEAFF. CDR3 nucleotide sequence: TGTGCCAGCAGTTACAATACAGGTATGAACACTGAAGCTTTCTTT.

This rearrangement joins TRBV4-1 to TRBJ1-1; D is possibly TRBD1 (5 bases). This CDR3 has 18 amino acids. The germline CDR1 and CDR2 sequences are MGHRA and YSYEKL. V dropped 0 bases and J dropped 4 bases, with 21 bases sitting between them. CDR3 in amino acids: CASSQDGAGRTGGTEAFF. CDR3 DNA: TGCGCCAGCAGCCAAGATGGGGCAGGCCGGACGGGGGGCACTGAAGCTTTCTTT.

This clone was observed a few times. The CDR3: CASSSGTSGTDTQYF. The CDR3 DNA reads TGCGCCAGCAGCTCCGGGACTAGCGGCACAGATACGCAGTATTTT. The chain links TRBV5-1 to TRBJ2-3; 10 nucleotides match TRBD2. Unmatched junction bases numbered 2, after V lost 3 bases and J lost 1 base. Looked up from germline, CDR1 is SGHRS and CDR2 is YFSETQ. This CDR3 comprises 15 residues. Supplemented by reference TRBV5-1 and TRBJ2-3, the full variable domain reads KAGVTQTPRYLIKTRGQQVTLSCSPISGHRSVSWYQQTPGQGLQFLFEYFSETQRNKGNFPGRFSGRQFSNSRSEMNVSTLELGDSALYLCASSSGTSGTDTQYFGPGTRLTVL.